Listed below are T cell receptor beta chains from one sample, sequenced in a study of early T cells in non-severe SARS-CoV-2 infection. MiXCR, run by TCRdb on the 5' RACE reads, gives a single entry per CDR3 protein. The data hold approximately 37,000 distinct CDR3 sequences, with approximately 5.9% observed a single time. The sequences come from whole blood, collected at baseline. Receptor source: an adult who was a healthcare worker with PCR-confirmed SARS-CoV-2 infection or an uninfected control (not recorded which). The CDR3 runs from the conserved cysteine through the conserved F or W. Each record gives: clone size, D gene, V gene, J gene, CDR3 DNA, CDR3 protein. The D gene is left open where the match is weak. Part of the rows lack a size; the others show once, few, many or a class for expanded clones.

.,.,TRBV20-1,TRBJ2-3,TGCAGTGCTAGCGGGAGCGGGGATACGCAGTATTTT,CSASGSGDTQYF
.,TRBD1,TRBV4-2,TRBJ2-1,TGTGCCAGCAGCCAAAACAGGGGTGAGCAGTTCTTC,CASSQNRGEQFF
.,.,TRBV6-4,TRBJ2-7,TGTGCCAGCAGTGGTTGGCTCCTATCAAGCTCCTACGAGCAGTACTTC,CASSGWLLSSSYEQYF
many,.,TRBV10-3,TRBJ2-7,TGTGCCATCAGTCCCCCCTCCGGAACCGAGCAGTACTTC,CAISPPSGTEQYF
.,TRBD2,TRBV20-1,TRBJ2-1,TGCAGTGCTAGAGGGCTAGCGGGAGGAATCGACAATGAGCAGTTCTTC,CSARGLAGGIDNEQFF
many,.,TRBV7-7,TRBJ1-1,TGTGCCAGCAGCTTACTCCCTGGAACTGAAGCTTTCTTT,CASSLLPGTEAFF
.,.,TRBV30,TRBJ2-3,TGTGCCTGGACGCAGCAGAGCACAGATACGCAGTATTTT,CAWTQQSTDTQYF
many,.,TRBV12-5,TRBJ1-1,TGTGCTAGTGGTTTGAAAAGCGACACTGAAGCTTTCTTT,CASGLKSDTEAFF
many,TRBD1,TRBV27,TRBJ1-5,TGTGCCAGCAGTTCCCTGGGACAGGGTTCGGGGCAGCCCCAGCATTTT,CASSSLGQGSGQPQHF
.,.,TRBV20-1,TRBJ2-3,TGCAGTGCTGCCCCCTCGGGCACAGATACGCAGTATTTT,CSAAPSGTDTQYF
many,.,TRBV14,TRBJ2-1,TGTGCCAGCAGCCAAGTTCTCCGGGTCAATGAGCAGTTCTTC,CASSQVLRVNEQFF
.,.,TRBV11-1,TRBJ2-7,TGTGCCAGCAGCTTATTCAAAGGGGCGTACGAGCAGTACTTC,CASSLFKGAYEQYF
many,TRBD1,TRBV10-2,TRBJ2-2,TGCGCCAGCCGGGACAGGGACACCGGGGAGCTGTTTTTT,CASRDRDTGELFF
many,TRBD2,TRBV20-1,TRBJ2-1,TGCAGTGCTAGAGATTCTAGCGGGTTCGATTCCAATGAGCAGTTCTTC,CSARDSSGFDSNEQFF
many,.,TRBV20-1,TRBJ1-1,TGCAGTGTCGAAAAGAACACTGAAGCTTTCTTT,CSVEKNTEAFF
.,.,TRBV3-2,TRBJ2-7,TGTGCCAGCAGCCGAGGGCACAGCAGCTCCTACGAGCAGTACTTC,CASSRGHSSSYEQYF
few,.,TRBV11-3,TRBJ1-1,TGTGCCAGCAGCCGCCCGCCCGGGGCCACTGAAGCTTTCTTT,CASSRPPGATEAFF
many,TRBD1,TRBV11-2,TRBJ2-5,TGTGCCAGCAGCTTAAAGGGGGACAGGGGGCAAGAGACCCAGTACTTC,CASSLKGDRGQETQYF
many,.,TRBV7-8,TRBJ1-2,TGTGCCAGCAGCTTAGTTGCGGAAGGGCTGGGCTATGGCTACACCTTC,CASSLVAEGLGYGYTF
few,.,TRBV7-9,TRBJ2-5,TGTGCCAGCAGCCATTCAGGGTATGGGGAGACCCAGTACTTC,CASSHSGYGETQYF
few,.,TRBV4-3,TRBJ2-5,TGCGCCAGCAGCCAAGGGGACCACCAAGAGACCCAGTACTTC,CASSQGDHQETQYF
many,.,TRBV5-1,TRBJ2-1,TGCGCCAGCAGCTCCGGGGCCGGAGTCTATGAGCAGTTCTTC,CASSSGAGVYEQFF
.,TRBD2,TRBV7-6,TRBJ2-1,TGTGCCAGCAGCCCCCGACTAGCGTACAATGAGCAGTTCTTC,CASSPRLAYNEQFF
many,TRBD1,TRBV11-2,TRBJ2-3,TGTGCCAGCAGCCTGACAGGGGTCGCAGATACGCAGTATTTT,CASSLTGVADTQYF